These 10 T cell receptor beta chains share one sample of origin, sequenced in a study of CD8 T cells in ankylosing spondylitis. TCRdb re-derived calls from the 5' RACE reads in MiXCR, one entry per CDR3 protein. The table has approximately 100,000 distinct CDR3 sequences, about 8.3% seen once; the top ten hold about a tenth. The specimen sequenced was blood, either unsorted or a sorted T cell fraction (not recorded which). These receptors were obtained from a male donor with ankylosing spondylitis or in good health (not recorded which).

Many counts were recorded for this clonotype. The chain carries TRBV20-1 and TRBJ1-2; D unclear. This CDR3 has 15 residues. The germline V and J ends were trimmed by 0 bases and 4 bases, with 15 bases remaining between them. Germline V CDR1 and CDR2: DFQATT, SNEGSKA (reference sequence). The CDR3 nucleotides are TGCAGTGCTAGAGATTACGCCGACTGGGGCTATGGCTACACCTTC. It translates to CSARDYADWGYGYTF.

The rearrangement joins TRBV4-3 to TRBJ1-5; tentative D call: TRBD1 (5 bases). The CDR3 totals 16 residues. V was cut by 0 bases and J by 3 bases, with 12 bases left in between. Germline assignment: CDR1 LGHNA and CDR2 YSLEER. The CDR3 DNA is TGCGCCAGCAGCCAAGATTCGACGGACACCAATCAGCCCCAGCATTTT. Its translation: CASSQDSTDTNQPQHF.

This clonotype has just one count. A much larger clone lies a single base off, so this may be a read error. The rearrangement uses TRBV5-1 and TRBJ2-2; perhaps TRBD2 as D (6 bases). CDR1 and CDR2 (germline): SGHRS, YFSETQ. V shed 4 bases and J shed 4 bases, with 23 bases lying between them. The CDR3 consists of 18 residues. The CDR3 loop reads CASSRSPSSVTSTGELFF. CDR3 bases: TGCGCCAGCAGCCGTTCTCCCTCTAGCGTAACGAGCACCGGGGAGCTGTTTTTT.

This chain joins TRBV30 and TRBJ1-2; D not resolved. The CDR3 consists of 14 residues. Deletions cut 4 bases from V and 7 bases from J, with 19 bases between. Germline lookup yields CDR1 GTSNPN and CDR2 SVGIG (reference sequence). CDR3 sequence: CAWNRDRMASGYTF. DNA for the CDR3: TGTGCCTGGAACCGTGATCGTATGGCGTCTGGCTACACCTTC.

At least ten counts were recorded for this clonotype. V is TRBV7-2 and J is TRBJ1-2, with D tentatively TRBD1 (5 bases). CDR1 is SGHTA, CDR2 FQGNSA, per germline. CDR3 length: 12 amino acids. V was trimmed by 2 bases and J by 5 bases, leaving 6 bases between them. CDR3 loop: CASSLRGYGYTF. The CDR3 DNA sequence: TGTGCCAGCAGCTTAAGGGGATATGGCTACACCTTC.

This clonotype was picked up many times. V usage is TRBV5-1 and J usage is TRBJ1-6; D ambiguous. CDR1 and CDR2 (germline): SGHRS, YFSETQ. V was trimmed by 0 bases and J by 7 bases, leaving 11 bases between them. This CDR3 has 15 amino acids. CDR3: CASSLVEGRNSPLHF. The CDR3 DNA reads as TGCGCCAGCAGCTTGGTCGAGGGCCGGAATTCACCCCTCCACTTT.

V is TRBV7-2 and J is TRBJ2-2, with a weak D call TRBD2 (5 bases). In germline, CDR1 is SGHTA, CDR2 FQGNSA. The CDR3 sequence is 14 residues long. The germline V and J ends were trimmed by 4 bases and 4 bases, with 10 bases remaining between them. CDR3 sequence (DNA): TGTGCCAGCAGCTCCCCGGGAAGCACCGGGGAGCTGTTTTTT. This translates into CASSSPGSTGELFF. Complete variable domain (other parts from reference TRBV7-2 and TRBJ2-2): GAGVSQSPSNKVTEKGKDVELRCDPISGHTALYWYRQSLGQGLEFLIYFQGNSAPDKSGLPSDRFSAERTGGSVSTLTIQRTQQEDSAVYLCASSSPGSTGELFFGEGSRLTVL.

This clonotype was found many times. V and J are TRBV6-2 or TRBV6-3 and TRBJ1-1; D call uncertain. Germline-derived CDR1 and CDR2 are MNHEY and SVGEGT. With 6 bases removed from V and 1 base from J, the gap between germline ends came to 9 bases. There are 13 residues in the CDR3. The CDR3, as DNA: TGTGCCAGCAGCCAACTGCCGAACACTGAAGCTTTCTTT. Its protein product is CASSQLPNTEAFF.

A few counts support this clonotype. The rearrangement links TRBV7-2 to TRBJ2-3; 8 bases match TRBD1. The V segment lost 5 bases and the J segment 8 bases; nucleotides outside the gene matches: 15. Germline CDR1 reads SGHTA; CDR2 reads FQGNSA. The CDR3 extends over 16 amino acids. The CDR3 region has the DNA TGTGCCAGCAGCGTCGACAGGGGTGGGGGCACAAGTACGCAGTATTTT. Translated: CASSVDRGGGTSTQYF.

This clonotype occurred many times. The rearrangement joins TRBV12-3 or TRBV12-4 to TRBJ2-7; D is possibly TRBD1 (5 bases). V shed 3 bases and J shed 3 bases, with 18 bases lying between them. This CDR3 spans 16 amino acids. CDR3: CASSLGSRQGGYEQYF. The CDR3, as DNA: TGTGCCAGCAGTTTGGGTTCGCGCCAGGGCGGCTACGAGCAGTACTTC.